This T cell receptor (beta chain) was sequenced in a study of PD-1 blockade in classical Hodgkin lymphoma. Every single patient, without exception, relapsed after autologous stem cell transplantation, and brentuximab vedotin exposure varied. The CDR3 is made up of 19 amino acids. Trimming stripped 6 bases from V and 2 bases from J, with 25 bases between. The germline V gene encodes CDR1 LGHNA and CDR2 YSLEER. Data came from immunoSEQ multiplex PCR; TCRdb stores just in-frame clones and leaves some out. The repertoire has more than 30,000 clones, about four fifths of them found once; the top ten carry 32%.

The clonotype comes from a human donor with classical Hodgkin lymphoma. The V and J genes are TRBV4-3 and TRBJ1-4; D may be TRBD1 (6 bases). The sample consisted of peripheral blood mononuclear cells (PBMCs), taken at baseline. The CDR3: CASRTSFVQGWDTNEKLFF. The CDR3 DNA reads TGCGCCAGCAGGACGAGTTTCGTGCAGGGGTGGGACACTAATGAAAAACTGTTTTTT.